The 11 T cell receptor beta chains below were found in one sample sequenced in a study of identical twins. MiXCR, run by TCRdb on the 5' RACE reads, gives a single entry per CDR3 protein. The sample lists more than 600,000 distinct CDR3 sequences, approximately 18% occurring once. The data were also submitted as part of a second study, on T cells expressing NK-cell markers.

Material: PBMCs. The origin of the receptors is a woman aged 18-30 years in good health.

The genes are TRBV29-1 and TRBJ2-2, with TRBD2 matching over 16 bases. The CDR3 length is 18 residues. The V segment lost 5 bases and the J segment 4 bases; nucleotides outside the gene matches: 10. CDR1 SQVTM and CDR2 ANQGSEA come from the germline V gene. In DNA, the CDR3 is TGCAGCGTTAGAGGGACTAGCGGGAGGGCCTCGGGCACCGGGGAGCTGTTTTTT. This encodes CSVRGTSGRASGTGELFF.

The V gene is TRBV7-2, the J gene TRBJ2-1; maybe TRBD2 (5 bases). This CDR3 has 16 residues. Between the trimmed V and J ends, which lost 1 base and 6 bases, there was a span of 16 bases. The germline V gene has CDR1 SGHTA and CDR2 FQGNSA. As DNA, the CDR3 is TGTGCCAGCAGCTTAGATCTTTGGCGGGCCACCAATGAGCAGTTCTTC. Amino acid sequence: CASSLDLWRATNEQFF.

This clonotype was seen only a few times. The CDR3: CSATKSSYEQYF. In DNA form, the CDR3 reads TGCAGTGCTACGAAGAGCTCCTACGAGCAGTACTTC. The chain joins TRBV20-1 to TRBJ2-7, with D unclear. The CDR3 totals 12 residues. Trimming removed 4 bases at V and 0 bases at J, with 7 bases between. Germline lookup yields CDR1 DFQATT and CDR2 SNEGSKA (reference sequence).

V gene TRBV5-1 combines with J gene TRBJ2-1; D perhaps matches TRBD2 (6 bases). The length of the CDR3 is 15 residues. The V end lost 0 bases, the J end lost 4 bases, and 11 bases lay between the germline ends. Germline lookup yields CDR1 SGHRS and CDR2 YFSETQ. The CDR3 sequence: CASSLALALYNEQFF. The CDR3 DNA reads as TGCGCCAGCAGCTTGGCTCTAGCGCTTTACAATGAGCAGTTCTTC.

This clonotype was observed a handful of times. The J gene is TRBJ2-2, the V gene TRBV15; the D gene is possibly TRBD1 (5 bases). The CDR3 is 14 residues long. Germline V gene data show CDR1 as LNHNV and CDR2 as YYDKDF (reference sequence). V lost 6 bases, J lost 6 bases, and 14 bases lay in between. Here the CDR3 reads CATSPTQAPGELFF. The CDR3 DNA sequence: TGTGCCACCAGTCCTACACAGGCCCCCGGGGAGCTGTTTTTT.

The rearrangement joins TRBV29-1 to TRBJ2-1, with D possibly being TRBD2 (6 bases). The CDR3 is 11 amino acids. The ends were cut back, 6 bases at V and 7 bases at J, with 10 bases in the middle. CDR1 SQVTM and CDR2 ANQGSEA come from the germline V gene. The CDR3 sequence is CSVGGGNEQFF. CDR3 sequence (DNA): TGCAGCGTGGGGGGTGGTAATGAGCAGTTCTTC.

This clonotype has a handful of counts. The CDR3 nucleotides are TGCGCCAGCAGCCAAGCCCTCCCCCACGAGCAGTACTTC. It yields the protein CASSQALPHEQYF. The chain employs TRBV4-3 and TRBJ2-7; D remains ambiguous. Germline CDR1 reads LGHNA; CDR2 reads YSLEER. There are 13 residues in the CDR3. Trimming shortened V by 1 base and J by 5 bases, and 9 bases separated the two germline ends.

This chain uses TRBV5-6 with TRBJ2-7; a weak D match, TRBD1 (5 bases). The CDR3 spans 15 residues. Germline-derived CDR1 and CDR2 are SGHDT and YYEEEE. With 2 bases removed from V and 2 bases from J, the gap between germline ends came to 14 bases. The CDR3 loop reads CASSFWGTVAYEQYF. In DNA form, the CDR3 reads TGTGCCAGCAGCTTCTGGGGCACAGTGGCCTACGAGCAGTACTTC.

This clonotype has just a few counts. The chain recombines TRBV5-1 with TRBJ1-2; TRBD1 is a possible D gene (5 bases). Trimming removed 4 bases at V and 8 bases at J, with 18 bases between. The CDR3 spans 14 residues. The germline V gene encodes CDR1 SGHRS and CDR2 YFSETQ. The DNA of the CDR3 is TGCGCCAGCAGCGGGGACCCCGGCCAAGGAGGCTACACCTTC. Protein sequence: CASSGDPGQGGYTF.

This sequence joins TRBV11-3 and TRBJ2-2; TRBD1 is a possible D gene (6 bases). Trimming removed 6 bases from V and 1 base from J, with 12 bases in between. The CDR3 covers 15 residues. The V gene's germline CDR1 is SGHNT and CDR2 YENEEA. The CDR3 loop reads CASRVGGENTGELFF. CDR3 nucleotides: TGTGCCAGCAGGGTTGGGGGCGAGAACACCGGGGAGCTGTTTTTT.

This clonotype was seen just once. The chain employs TRBV11-2 and TRBJ2-2, with TRBD1 matching over 8 bases. The J segment lost 5 bases and the V segment lost 5 bases, leaving 10 bases of the junction unmatched. The CDR3 length is 16 residues. Germline V gene lookup returns CDR1 SGHAT and CDR2 FQNNGV. In DNA form, the CDR3 reads TGTGCCAGCAGCAATACCGGGACAGGACGAACCGGGGAGCTGTTTTTT. Protein product: CASSNTGTGRTGELFF.